These 17 T cell receptor beta chains originate from one sample sequenced in a study of cytomegalovirus exposure and HLA in healthy donors. The primer mix had 60 Vbeta and 13 Jbeta primers. TCRdb's copy holds only in-frame clones and misses some; the assay was immunoSEQ multiplex PCR. The sample consists of about 120,000 clones, approximately 84% of them appearing once. Input material: PBMCs. All receptors come from a man between 35 and 55 years old in good health and CMV-seronegative.

CDR3: CASSFSGTGYEQYF. The CDR3 bases are TGTGCCAGCAGCTTCTCTGGTACCGGCTACGAGCAGTACTTC. V usage is TRBV5-6 and J usage is TRBJ2-7; D gene ambiguous. Looked up from germline, CDR1 is SGHDT and CDR2 is YYEEEE. V lost 2 bases and J 3 bases, leaving 12 bases between the germline ends. CDR3 length: 14 residues.

This rearrangement joins TRBV6-5 to TRBJ1-5; possibly TRBD1 for D (6 bases). The V gene's germline CDR1 is MNHEY and CDR2 SVGAGI. This CDR3 has 14 amino acids. V lost 5 bases and J lost 4, with 12 bases in between. CDR3 in amino acids: CASSVRDKNQPQHF. DNA for the CDR3: TGTGCCAGCAGTGTCCGGGACAAGAATCAGCCCCAGCATTTT.

The chain recombines TRBV15 with TRBJ2-7; a weak D match, TRBD1 (6 bases). Germline CDR1 and CDR2: LNHNV and YYDKDF (reference sequence). V shed 1 base and J shed 3 bases, with 7 bases lying between them. The CDR3 totals 13 residues. CDR3 DNA: TGTGCCACCAGCAGAGTACAGGGCTACGAGCAGTACTTC. Translation: CATSRVQGYEQYF.

The chain recombines TRBV6-1 with TRBJ1-4; tentative D call: TRBD1 (5 bases). The V end lost 1 base, the J end lost 0 bases, and 9 bases lay between the germline ends. Germline-derived CDR1 and CDR2 are MNHNS and SASEGT. CDR3 length: 16 residues. CDR3 loop: CASSEEGRATNEKLFF. As DNA, the CDR3 is TGTGCCAGCAGTGAAGAGGGGAGGGCAACTAATGAAAAACTGTTTTTT.

This chain connects TRBV5-1 to TRBJ2-1; possibly TRBD2 for D (7 bases). Germline values: CDR1 SGHRS, CDR2 YFSETQ. This CDR3 has 14 amino acids. V was clipped by 3 bases and J by 5 bases, with 12 bases between them. The DNA of the CDR3 is TGCGCCAGCAGCTCCGGGGGGCCCAACAATGAGCAGTTCTTC. It translates to CASSSGGPNNEQFF.

V is TRBV9 and J is TRBJ1-3; D is ambiguous. The CDR3 extends over 15 amino acids. CDR1 and CDR2 (germline): SGDLS, YYNGEE. V lost 6 bases to trimming and J lost 0 bases, with 13 bases between them. The CDR3, as DNA: TGTGCCAGCACCCGACAAGTTGGCTCTGGAAACACCATATATTTT. As protein: CASTRQVGSGNTIYF.

The genes are TRBV5-1 and TRBJ2-7, with 10 nucleotides matching TRBD1. V lost 2 bases and J lost 7; bases outside the gene matches: 12. CDR3 length equals 16 residues. In germline, CDR1 is SGHRS, CDR2 YFSETQ. Written as DNA, the CDR3 is TGCGCCAGCAGCTTAATGACAGGGGGCGGGACGGGGGAGCAGTACTTC. It specifies CASSLMTGGGTGEQYF. Full variable domain (outside the CDR3, taken from reference TRBV5-1 and TRBJ2-7): KAGVTQTPRYLIKTRGQQVTLSCSPISGHRSVSWYQQTPGQGLQFLFEYFSETQRNKGNFPGRFSGRQFSNSRSEMNVSTLELGDSALYLCASSLMTGGGTGEQYFGPGTRLTVT.

J is TRBJ2-5 and V is TRBV6-1; a possible D gene is TRBD1 (5 bases). Trimming pared 7 bases from V and 5 bases from J, leaving 17 bases between. Germline assignment: CDR1 MNHNS and CDR2 SASEGT. The CDR3 runs to 14 residues. CDR3 nucleotide sequence: TGTGCCAGCACTCCGGGCCGGGCAGGGGAGACCCAGTACTTC. It translates to CASTPGRAGETQYF.

The genes are TRBV5-1 and TRBJ2-3; no clear D. The V and J ends lost 0 bases and 1 base respectively, with 12 bases between them. The CDR3 length is 16 residues. CDR1 and CDR2 from the germline V gene are SGHRS and YFSETQ. For the CDR3, the DNA is TGCGCCAGCAGCTTGGCAGGTGCTGCCCGCACAGATACGCAGTATTTT. Its translation: CASSLAGAARTDTQYF.

This sequence joins TRBV27 and TRBJ2-2; D is perhaps TRBD2 (6 bases). CDR3 length: 17 amino acids. V shed 6 bases and J shed 7 bases, with 24 bases lying between them. Germline CDR1 MNHEY, CDR2 SMNVEV (reference sequence). CDR3 DNA: TGTGCCAGCAGCCCGCCTAGTGAGATAGCGGTTGGCGGGGAGCTGTTTTTT. As protein: CASSPPSEIAVGGELFF.

This chain joins TRBV27 and TRBJ1-4; D remains ambiguous. Germline V gives CDR1 MNHEY, CDR2 SMNVEV (reference sequence). V was pared by 6 bases and J by 0 bases, with 11 bases between. This CDR3 has 15 amino acids. This CDR3 reads CASSSIRSTNEKLFF. The CDR3 DNA follows: TGTGCCAGCAGCTCTATCCGTTCAACTAATGAAAAACTGTTTTTT. Drawing the rest from reference TRBV27 and TRBJ1-4, the complete variable domain is EAQVTQNPRYLITVTGKKLTVTCSQNMNHEYMSWYRQDPGLGLRQIYYSMNVEVTDKGDVPEGYKVSRKEKRNFPLILESPSPNQTSLYFCASSSIRSTNEKLFFGSGTQLSVL.

The chain combines TRBV4-2 with TRBJ2-5, with TRBD1 identical over 9 bases. Trimming took 3 bases from V and 2 from J; bases not matched to a gene: 7. The CDR3 extends over 16 amino acids. From germline, CDR1 is LGHNA and CDR2 YNFKEQ. Written as DNA, the CDR3 is TGTGCCAGCAGCCAGTCCGGGACAGGGTTTCAAGAGACCCAGTACTTC. It encodes CASSQSGTGFQETQYF.

The count of this clone is one. The gene calls are TRBV29-1 and TRBJ2-2; 11 bases are shared with TRBD1. From germline, CDR1 is SQVTM and CDR2 ANQGSEA. After removal of 7 bases from V and 0 bases from J, the junction contained 10 bases not matched to a gene. This CDR3 is 17 amino acids long. CDR3 region: CSADTGTGGPNTGELFF. The CDR3 nucleotides are TGCAGCGCAGACACCGGGACAGGGGGTCCGAACACCGGGGAGCTGTTTTTT.

The rearrangement uses TRBV7-2 and TRBJ1-1; D might be TRBD1 (6 bases). This CDR3 has 14 residues. Deletions cut 1 base from V and 4 bases from J, with 10 bases between. Germline values: CDR1 SGHTA, CDR2 FQGNSA. CDR3 residues: CASSLVNRVTEAFF. CDR3 DNA: TGTGCCAGCAGCTTAGTCAACAGGGTCACTGAAGCTTTCTTT.

J is TRBJ1-6 and V is TRBV28; 9 positions match TRBD1. The CDR3 loop spans 17 amino acids. J lost 5 bases, V lost 6 bases, and 11 bases had no gene match. From germline, CDR1 is MDHEN and CDR2 SYDVKM. As DNA, the CDR3 is TGTGCCAGCAGAACCATTAATAACAGGGGGCATAATTCACCCCTCCACTTT. Translation: CASRTINNRGHNSPLHF.

The gene calls are TRBV5-1 and TRBJ2-7; TRBD1 matches 7 bases. After removal of 0 bases from V and 4 bases from J, the junction contained 4 bases not matched to a gene. Per germline, CDR1 SGHRS and CDR2 YFSETQ. The CDR3 totals 14 residues. Written as DNA, the CDR3 is TGCGCCAGCAGCTTGGGGGACAGCCTATACGAGCAGTACTTC. Its translation: CASSLGDSLYEQYF.

The V and J genes are TRBV5-1 and TRBJ2-3; D gene ambiguous. The CDR3 is made up of 14 amino acids. Germline-derived CDR1 and CDR2 are SGHRS and YFSETQ. V lost 0 bases and J lost 1, with 6 bases in between. CDR3 in DNA: TGCGCCAGCAGCTTGGGGTCGGGCACAGATACGCAGTATTTT. This translates into CASSLGSGTDTQYF.